Below, 22 T cell receptor beta chains from the same sample are listed, as sequenced in a study of blood T cell repertoires in COVID-19 (dated by TCRdb to the early 2020s). The method behind the library was the immunoSEQ multiplex PCR assay. In its TCRdb copy, this immuneACCESS table keeps in-frame sequences only and misses some clones. Where compared with another copy, unresolved V genes explain less than half of these, and the others have no known cause. The sample table shows 130,000 to 150,000 clones, and approximately 80% are seen once. The ten largest clones add up to under 10% of the sample. The specimen was peripheral blood. Receptor source: a woman of 80 years or more in a cohort sampled during active or convalescent COVID-19.

V is TRBV20-1 and J is TRBJ2-2; 7 nucleotides agree with TRBD1. Germline CDR1 DFQATT, CDR2 SNEGSKA (reference sequence). Germline trimming cut 3 bases from V and 3 bases from J; bases unmatched to any gene: 4. The CDR3 is 14 residues long. The CDR3, as DNA: TGCAGTGCTAGTAAGGGGGCGGACACCGGGGAGCTGTTTTTT. Protein: CSASKGADTGELFF.

This clone appeared a few times. This chain uses TRBV30 with TRBJ1-4; no definite D call. The CDR3 loop spans 12 amino acids. Germline loops: CDR1 GTSNPN, CDR2 SVGIG (reference sequence). V shed 3 bases and J shed 4 bases, with 6 bases lying between them. CDR3 sequence reads: CAWRSYNEKLFF. The CDR3 DNA sequence: TGTGCCTGGAGAAGCTATAATGAAAAACTGTTTTTT. The whole variable domain, filled in from reference TRBV30 and TRBJ1-4, reads SQTIHQWPATLVQPVGSPLSLECTVEGTSNPNLYWYRQAAGRGLQLLFYSVGIGQISSEVPQNLSASRPQDRQFILSSKKLLLSDSGFYLCAWRSYNEKLFFGSGTQLSVL.

V usage is TRBV7-6 and J usage is TRBJ1-1; 7 positions agree with TRBD1. There are 13 residues in the CDR3. Germline CDR1 reads SGHVS; CDR2 reads FNYEAQ. V was pared by 5 bases and J by 5 bases, with 5 bases of the junction left unmatched. For the CDR3, the DNA is TGTGCCAGCAGCACCAACAGGGGTACTGAAGCTTTCTTT. Translation gives CASSTNRGTEAFF.

V gene TRBV30 combines with J gene TRBJ1-4; D is uncertain. The CDR3 is made up of 13 amino acids. Germline values: CDR1 GTSNPN, CDR2 SVGIG (reference sequence). V lost 0 bases and J lost 6, with 8 bases in between. The CDR3 DNA is TGTGCCTGGAGTGTGAGCGAATATGAAAAACTGTTTTTT. Amino acids: CAWSVSEYEKLFF.

This chain connects TRBV5-1 to TRBJ2-5; 8 bases agree with TRBD1. Per the germline V gene, CDR1 is SGHRS and CDR2 is YFSETQ. The CDR3 is 16 amino acids. V dropped 3 bases and J dropped 4; count of bases not matched to a gene: 11. The CDR3 sequence: CASSSSPGQVGETQYF. The CDR3 bases are TGCGCCAGCAGCTCGTCACCGGGACAGGTGGGAGAGACCCAGTACTTC. The whole variable domain, filled in from reference TRBV5-1 and TRBJ2-5, reads KAGVTQTPRYLIKTRGQQVTLSCSPISGHRSVSWYQQTPGQGLQFLFEYFSETQRNKGNFPGRFSGRQFSNSRSEMNVSTLELGDSALYLCASSSSPGQVGETQYFGPGTRLLVL.

The chain links TRBV7-2 to TRBJ2-2, with D possibly matching TRBD1 (6 bases). V lost 7 bases and J 7 bases, leaving 16 bases between the germline ends. Looked up from germline, CDR1 is SGHTA and CDR2 is FQGNSA. The CDR3 sequence is 14 residues long. Written as DNA, the CDR3 is TGTGCCAGCACCCAAATCCACAGGGTCGGGGAGCTGTTTTTT. Protein product: CASTQIHRVGELFF.

This clone was observed a single time. At the DNA level, this CDR3 is encoded by other sequences in the same sample as well. In DNA, the CDR3 is TGTGCCAGTAGTATAGGGACAGGGGGCGAACAGTACTTC. This codes for CASSIGTGGEQYF. The gene calls are TRBV19 and TRBJ2-7; 11 bases are a match to TRBD1. The CDR3 totals 13 residues. The germline V gene has CDR1 LNHDA and CDR2 SQIVND (reference sequence). The J segment lost 10 bases and the V segment lost 1 base, leaving 3 bases of the junction unmatched. Full variable domain (missing parts from reference TRBV19 and TRBJ2-7): DGGITQSPKYLFRKEGQNVTLSCEQNLNHDAMYWYRQDPGQGLRLIYYSQIVNDFQKGDIAEGYSVSREKKESFPLTVTSAQKNPTAFYLCASSIGTGGEQYFGPGTRLTVT.

The J gene is TRBJ2-6, the V gene TRBV9; 8 positions match TRBD1. Germline loops: CDR1 SGDLS, CDR2 YYNGEE. V was clipped by 4 bases and J by 2 bases; unmatched bases: 8. The CDR3 totals 17 residues. Here the CDR3 reads CASSKTGASAGANVLTF. CDR3 sequence (DNA): TGTGCCAGCAGCAAGACAGGGGCTAGCGCTGGGGCCAACGTCCTGACTTTC.

The chain recombines TRBV5-1 with TRBJ2-7; D perhaps matches TRBD1 (6 bases). CDR1 SGHRS and CDR2 YFSETQ come from the germline V gene. Trimming removed 3 bases from V and 3 bases from J, with 19 bases in between. CDR3 size: 16 residues. This CDR3 reads CASSSPGTRNRYEQYF. CDR3 DNA: TGCGCCAGCAGCTCCCCCGGGACACGGAACCGCTACGAGCAGTACTTC.

The chain is built from TRBV6-5 and TRBJ2-2; no definite D call. Germline CDR1 reads MNHEY; CDR2 reads SVGAGI. The CDR3 spans 13 residues. V lost 6 bases and J 4 bases, leaving 9 bases between the germline ends. CDR3 amino acids: CASRPSGTGELFF. CDR3 DNA: TGTGCCAGCAGACCGTCGGGCACCGGGGAGCTGTTTTTT.

V usage is TRBV10-3 and J usage is TRBJ1-1; TRBD1 matches at 11 bases. Per the germline V gene, CDR1 is ENHRY and CDR2 is SYGVKD. The CDR3 spans 13 residues. The trim removed 5 bases at V and 7 bases at J, leaving 3 bases unmatched. DNA for the CDR3: TGTGCCATCAGTCCGGGACAGGGGGATGAAGCTTTCTTT. This gives the protein CAISPGQGDEAFF.

CDR3 sequence reads: CASSLERYEQYF. CDR3 sequence (DNA): TGCGCCAGCAGCTTGGAGAGGTACGAGCAGTACTTC. The V call is TRBV5-1, the J call TRBJ2-7; no firm D call. V lost 0 bases, J lost 4 bases, and 5 bases lay in between. The CDR3 has 12 amino acids. In germline, CDR1 is SGHRS, CDR2 YFSETQ.

This chain joins TRBV29-1 and TRBJ1-2, with TRBD1 as a possible D gene (6 bases). This CDR3 contains 14 residues. Germline lookup yields CDR1 SQVTM and CDR2 ANQGSEA. V lost 6 bases to trimming and J lost 4 bases, with 18 bases between them. The CDR3 loop reads CSVTGTPAAYGYTF. CDR3 in DNA: TGCAGCGTAACGGGGACACCGGCGGCCTATGGCTACACCTTC.

V is TRBV5-6 and J is TRBJ1-2, with D possibly being TRBD1 (5 bases). The germline gives CDR1 SGHDT, CDR2 YYEEEE. The CDR3 has 14 residues. V lost 4 bases, J lost 8 bases, and 18 bases lay in between. This CDR3 is CASSPARVAWGYTF. CDR3 nucleotides: TGTGCCAGCAGCCCCGCCAGGGTAGCCTGGGGCTACACCTTC.

The gene calls are TRBV7-3 and TRBJ2-1; perhaps TRBD2 as D (6 bases). The germline CDR1 and CDR2 sequences are SGHTA and FQGTGA. Trimming removed 5 bases from V and 7 bases from J, with 18 bases in between. The CDR3 consists of 15 residues. The CDR3 coding sequence is TGTGCCAGCAGCCCGGCCGGGATCCGGGGGAATGAGCAGTTCTTC. Amino acid sequence: CASSPAGIRGNEQFF.

This chain connects TRBV19 to TRBJ1-1, with D tentatively TRBD1 (5 bases). V shed 4 bases and J shed 11 bases, with 17 bases lying between them. This CDR3 has 13 residues. Germline V lookup: CDR1 LNHDA, CDR2 SQIVND (reference sequence). CDR3 in DNA: TGTGCCAGTAGTACCCGAATCAGGGAACGGGCTTTCTTT. This sequence encodes CASSTRIRERAFF.

The J gene is TRBJ2-5, the V gene TRBV5-5, with a possible D match to TRBD1 (5 bases). This CDR3 has 13 amino acids. Germline CDR1 SGHKS, CDR2 YYEKEE (reference sequence). V lost 1 base to trimming and J lost 5 bases, with 9 bases between them. The CDR3 DNA reads as TGTGCCAGCAGCTTGTTAGGGGCGGAGACCCAGTACTTC. Translated: CASSLLGAETQYF.

This chain links TRBV28 with TRBJ1-5; D ambiguous. Germline values: CDR1 MDHEN, CDR2 SYDVKM. The ends were cut back, 7 bases at V and 4 bases at J, with 8 bases in the middle. The CDR3 is 12 amino acids. CDR3 sequence: CASTTTNQPQHF. The CDR3 DNA reads as TGTGCCAGCACCACAACAAATCAGCCCCAGCATTTT. Full variable domain (rest looked up from reference TRBV28 and TRBJ1-5): DVKVTQSSRYLVKRTGEKVFLECVQDMDHENMFWYRQDPGLGLRLIYFSYDVKMKEKGDIPEGYSVSREKKERFSLILESASTNQTSMYLCASTTTNQPQHFGDGTRLSIL.

The genes are TRBV18 and TRBJ1-1, with TRBD1 as a possible D gene (6 bases). V lost 1 base, J lost 3 bases, and 9 bases lay in between. Germline CDR1 reads KGHSH; CDR2 reads LQKENI. CDR3 length: 14 residues. In nucleotides, the CDR3 is TGTGCCAGCTCACCACTACAGGGTGACACTGAAGCTTTCTTT. It yields the protein CASSPLQGDTEAFF.

This chain connects TRBV6-5 to TRBJ1-4; TRBD1 matches 7 bases. V lost 6 bases to trimming and J lost 3 bases; unmatched junction nucleotides: 4. The CDR3 loop spans 14 amino acids. Germline V CDR1 and CDR2: MNHEY, SVGAGI. The chain's CDR3 is CASRTGASNEKLFF. The CDR3 region has the DNA TGTGCCAGCAGAACAGGGGCTTCTAATGAAAAACTGTTTTTT.

CDR3 residues: CASSYTGVTYEQYF. CDR3 DNA sequence: TGTGCCAGCAGCTACACAGGGGTTACCTACGAGCAGTACTTC. The rearrangement links TRBV7-9 to TRBJ2-7; 7 bases agree with TRBD1. V dropped 4 bases and J dropped 2; count of bases not matched to a gene: 5. Per germline, CDR1 SEHNR and CDR2 FQNEAQ (reference sequence). The CDR3 is 14 residues long.

The chain carries TRBV7-8 and TRBJ2-4; D gene unclear. The CDR3 is 13 residues long. From germline, CDR1 is SGHVS and CDR2 FQNEAQ. Trimming left V 1 base short and J 7 bases short, with 8 bases between. CDR3 loop: CASSLGVQNIQYF. In nucleotides, the CDR3 is TGTGCCAGCAGCTTAGGGGTACAGAACATTCAGTACTTC.